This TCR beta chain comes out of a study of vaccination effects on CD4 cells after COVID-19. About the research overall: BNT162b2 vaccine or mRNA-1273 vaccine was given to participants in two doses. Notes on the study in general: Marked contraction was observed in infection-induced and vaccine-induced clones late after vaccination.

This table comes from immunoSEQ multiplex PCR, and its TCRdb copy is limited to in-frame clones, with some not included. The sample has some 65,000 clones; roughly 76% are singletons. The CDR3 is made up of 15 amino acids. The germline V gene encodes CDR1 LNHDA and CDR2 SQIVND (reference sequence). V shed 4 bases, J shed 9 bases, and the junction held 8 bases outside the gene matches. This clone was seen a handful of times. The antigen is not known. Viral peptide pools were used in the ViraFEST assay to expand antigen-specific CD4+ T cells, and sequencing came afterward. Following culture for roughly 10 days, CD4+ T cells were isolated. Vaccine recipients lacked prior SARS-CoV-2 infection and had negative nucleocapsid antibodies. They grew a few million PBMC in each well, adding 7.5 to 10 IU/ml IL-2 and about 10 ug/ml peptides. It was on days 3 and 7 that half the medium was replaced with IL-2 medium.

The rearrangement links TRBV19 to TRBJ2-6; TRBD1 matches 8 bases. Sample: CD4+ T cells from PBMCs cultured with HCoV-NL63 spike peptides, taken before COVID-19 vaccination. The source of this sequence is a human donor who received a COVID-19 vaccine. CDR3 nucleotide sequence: TGTGCCAGTAGTACAGAAGGACAGGGTGGCAACGTCCTGACTTTC. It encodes CASSTEGQGGNVLTF.